This T cell receptor (beta chain) is from a study of T cell repertoires in cytomegalovirus infection. There are a few counts of this clonotype. TCRdb ran MiXCR on the reads and lists one entry per CDR3 protein. Among around 740,000 distinct CDR3 sequences listed, 35% to 40% were seen once. V shed 3 bases and J 3 bases; nucleotides not matched to a gene: 2. The CDR3 loop spans 14 amino acids. CDR1 and CDR2 from the germline V gene are SGHRS and YFSETQ. V and J are TRBV5-1 and TRBJ2-7, with 11 positions matching TRBD2. Sequenced input: PBMCs. The sequence was collected from a human donor in good health (CMV status not recorded). Some clones in this sample may be carry-over from other donors' samples. CDR3 protein: CASSSGLADYEQYF. The CDR3 DNA follows: TGCGCCAGCAGCTCGGGACTAGCGGACTACGAGCAGTACTTC.